The rows below give T cell receptor beta chains drawn from one sample of a study of regulatory T cells in long-lasting Graves disease. MiXCR was run by TCRdb on the multiplex PCR reads, yielding one entry per CDR3 protein. This table has about 240,000 distinct CDR3 sequences, 20% appearing once. Sequences were derived from peripheral blood mononuclear cells (PBMCs), sampled at new diagnosis, from a patient treated with antithyroid drugs. The receptors were gathered from a female donor with Graves disease. CDR3s include the opening cysteine and the closing phenylalanine or tryptophan. The D gene is left open where the match is weak. Some rows mark clone size as missing; the rest say once, few, many or name a class of expanded clone.

v_call	clone_size	d_call	cdr3_length	j_call	cdr3_aa	cdr3_nt
TRBV6-1	-	-	18	TRBJ1-2	CASRVSGSRGAIDYGYTF	TGTGCCAGCAGAGTGAGCGGGTCGCGGGGGGCAATAGACTATGGCTACACCTTC
TRBV7-9	many	-	15	TRBJ2-2	CASSYTGKNTGELFF	TGTGCCAGCAGCTATACAGGGAAGAACACCGGGGAGCTGTTTTTT
TRBV20-1	many	-	13	TRBJ2-7	CSAVNTGSYEQYF	TGCAGTGCTGTTAATACAGGGAGCTACGAGCAGTACTTC
TRBV6-5	few	TRBD1	16	TRBJ1-5	CASSYKGADSNQPQHF	TGTGCCAGCAGTTACAAGGGGGCAGATAGCAATCAGCCCCAGCATTTT
TRBV28	many	-	14	TRBJ2-2	CASSTSLTGWALFF	TGTGCCAGCAGTACCTCACTGACAGGCTGGGCCCTATTTTTT
TRBV5-1	-	TRBD2	14	TRBJ2-7	CASSLGSGRDEQYF	TGCGCCAGCAGCTTGGGTAGCGGGAGGGATGAGCAGTACTTC
TRBV15	many	-	15	TRBJ2-7	CATSRDPISTYEQYF	TGTGCCACCAGCAGAGACCCGATTTCCACCTACGAGCAGTACTTC
TRBV7-3	many	-	13	TRBJ2-1	CASSPEGGYEQFF	TGTGCCAGCAGCCCCGAAGGGGGATACGAGCAGTTCTTC
TRBV2	many	-	15	TRBJ1-2	CASSVEAGRTYGYTF	TGTGCCAGCAGTGTAGAGGCGGGACGGACCTATGGCTACACCTTC
TRBV28	-	TRBD1	15	TRBJ2-5	CASSSSTGGGETQYF	TGTGCCAGCAGTTCGTCGACAGGGGGCGGGGAGACCCAGTACTTC
TRBV20-1	many	TRBD2	12	TRBJ2-7	CSALAAKNEQYF	TGCAGTGCACTAGCGGCAAAGAACGAGCAGTACTTC
TRBV12-3/TRBV12-4	-	-	14	TRBJ2-2	CASSEGHTTGELSF	TGTGCCAGCAGTGAGGGACACACCACCGGGGAGCTGTCTTTT
TRBV20-1	few	-	15	TRBJ1-5	CSARDGQRSNQPQHF	TGCAGTGCTAGAGACGGGCAGCGTAGCAATCAGCCCCAGCATTTT
TRBV6-2/TRBV6-3	many	TRBD1	14	TRBJ2-1	CASSQGQNYNEQFF	TGTGCCAGCAGCCAGGGACAGAACTACAATGAGCAGTTCTTC
TRBV12-3/TRBV12-4	many	TRBD1	14	TRBJ2-3	CASSLTGGADTQYF	TGTGCCAGCAGTTTAACAGGGGGCGCAGATACGCAGTATTTT
TRBV29-1	few	TRBD1	13	TRBJ1-6	CSVGAGGGSPLHF	TGCAGCGTTGGGGCAGGGGGTGGTTCACCCCTCCACTTT
TRBV7-2	-	-	12	TRBJ2-5	CASSFIEATQYF	TGTGCCAGCAGCTTTATAGAGGCGACCCAGTACTTC
TRBV4-3	many	-	15	TRBJ2-5	CASSQEYRREETQYF	TGCGCCAGCAGCCAAGAATATCGGCGGGAAGAGACCCAGTACTTC
TRBV7-2	many	TRBD2	15	TRBJ2-2	CASSSLAGGTGELFF	TGTGCCAGCAGCTCCCTTGCGGGAGGTACCGGGGAGCTGTTTTTT
TRBV6-1	many	-	13	TRBJ1-4	CASSEATVGKLFF	TGTGCCAGCAGTGAAGCGACGGTTGGAAAACTGTTTTTT
TRBV7-2	many	-	17	TRBJ2-1	CASSQSKTVNSLNEQFF	TGTGCCAGCAGCCAAAGCAAGACAGTCAATAGCCTAAATGAGCAGTTCTTC
TRBV12-3/TRBV12-4	many	TRBD2	16	TRBJ2-3	CASSLEASGGKDTQYF	TGTGCCAGCAGTTTAGAGGCTAGCGGGGGTAAAGATACGCAGTATTTT
TRBV10-3	many	-	12	TRBJ1-1	CAISEVGTEAFF	TGTGCCATCAGTGAGGTCGGCACTGAAGCTTTCTTT